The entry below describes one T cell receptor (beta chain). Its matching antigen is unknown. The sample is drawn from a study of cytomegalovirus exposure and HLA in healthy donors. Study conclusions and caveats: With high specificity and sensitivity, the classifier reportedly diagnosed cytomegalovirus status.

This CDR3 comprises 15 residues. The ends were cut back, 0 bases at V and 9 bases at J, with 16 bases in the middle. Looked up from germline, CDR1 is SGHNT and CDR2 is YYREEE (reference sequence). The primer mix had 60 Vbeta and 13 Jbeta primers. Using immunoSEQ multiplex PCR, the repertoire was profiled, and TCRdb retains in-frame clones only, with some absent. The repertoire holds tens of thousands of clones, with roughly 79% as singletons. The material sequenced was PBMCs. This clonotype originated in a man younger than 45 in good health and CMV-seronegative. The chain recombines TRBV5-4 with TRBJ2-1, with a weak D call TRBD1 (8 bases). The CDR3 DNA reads TGTGCCAGCAGCTTGGAAGGACAGGGAGGGGGTGAGCAGTTCTTC. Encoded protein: CASSLEGQGGGEQFF.